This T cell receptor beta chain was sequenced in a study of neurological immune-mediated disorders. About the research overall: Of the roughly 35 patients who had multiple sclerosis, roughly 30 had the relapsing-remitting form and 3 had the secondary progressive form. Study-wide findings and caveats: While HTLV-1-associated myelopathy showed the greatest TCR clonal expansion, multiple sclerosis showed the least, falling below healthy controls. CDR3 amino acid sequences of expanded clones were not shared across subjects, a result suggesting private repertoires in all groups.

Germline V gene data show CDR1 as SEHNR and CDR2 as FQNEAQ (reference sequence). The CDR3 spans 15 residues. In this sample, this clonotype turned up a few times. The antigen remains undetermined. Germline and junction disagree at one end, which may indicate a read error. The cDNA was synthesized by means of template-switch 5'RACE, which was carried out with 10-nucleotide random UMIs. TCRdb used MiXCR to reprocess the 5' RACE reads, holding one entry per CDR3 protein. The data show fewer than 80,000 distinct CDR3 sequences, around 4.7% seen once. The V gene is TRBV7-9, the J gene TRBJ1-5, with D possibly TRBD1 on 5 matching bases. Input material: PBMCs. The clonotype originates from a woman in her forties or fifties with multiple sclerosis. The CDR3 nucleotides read TGTGCCAGCAGCTTAAGGGGCGTAGGCAATCAGCCCCAGAATTTT. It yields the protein CASSLRGVGNQPQNF.